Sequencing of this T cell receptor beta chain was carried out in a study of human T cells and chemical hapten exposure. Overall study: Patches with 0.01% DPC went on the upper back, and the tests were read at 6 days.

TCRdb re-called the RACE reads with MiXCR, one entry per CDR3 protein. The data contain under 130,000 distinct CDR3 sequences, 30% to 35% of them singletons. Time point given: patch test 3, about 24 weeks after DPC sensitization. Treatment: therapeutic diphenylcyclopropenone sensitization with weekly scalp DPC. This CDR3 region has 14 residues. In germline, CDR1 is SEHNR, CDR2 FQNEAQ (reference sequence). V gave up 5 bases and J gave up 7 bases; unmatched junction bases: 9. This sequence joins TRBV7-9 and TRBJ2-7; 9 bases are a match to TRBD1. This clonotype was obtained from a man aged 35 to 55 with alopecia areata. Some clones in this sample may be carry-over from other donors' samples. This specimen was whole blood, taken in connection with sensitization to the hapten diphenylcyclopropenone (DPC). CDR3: CASSLRDRENEQYF. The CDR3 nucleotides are TGTGCCAGCAGCCTCCGGGACAGGGAAAATGAGCAGTACTTC.